This TCR beta chain was found in a study of shared clonotypes between healthy human individuals (TCRdb year 2020). Context from the whole study: Three men and a couple of women, aged 18 to 49 years, made up the cohort. Blood TCR repertoires of about five healthy adults were deeply sequenced to estimate repertoire size and the extent of clonotype sharing between individuals. Libraries were prepared and TCR repertoires were sequenced by different laboratories using diverse techniques, in order to increase sequencing depth and limit assay-specific biases. Between about 0.85 and 8.9 billion PBMCs per donor were obtained by leukapheresis. Overall results and qualifications from the work: Only blood was sampled, and tissue TCR repertoires likely differ from those in blood. The small number of donors limited the genetic and exposure-history diversity represented. Based on pairwise subsampling, the degree of clonotype sharing among donors was expected to be affected by sequencing depth.

Healthy HIV-negative adults with no recently reported acute infections or vaccinations were included as donors. All donors were Caucasian adults living in Nashville, Tennessee, USA. For unsorted samples, around 90 million PBMCs were counted, and genomic DNA was extracted using the QIAamp DNA Blood Mini kit. After blood collection by leukapheresis, PBMCs were isolated using Ficoll-Histopaque density gradient centrifugation and then cryopreserved in the vapor phase of liquid nitrogen. This clone was found many times. Its antigen specificity is not known. The sample holds no much larger clone one base away, and base qualities are not on file. Using the deep immunoSEQ assay, TCR CDR3 regions were amplified from genomic DNA by multiplex PCR. Extracted genomic DNA from each cell subset was spread evenly across all wells of several immunoSEQ 96-well plates, with each plate serving as a replicate. Each replicate PCR for unsorted PBMC received approximately 0.3 ug genomic DNA, equal to approximately 30,000 T cell genomes. Genomic DNA from unsorted PBMC was sequenced over ten immunoSEQ deep assay plates. The purified libraries were quantified using a Qubit 3.0 fluorometer, sized with a Bioanalyzer 2100, and then quantified again using the KAPA Library Quantification kit. Each immunoSEQ 96-well plate was sequenced on its own single-read 150-cycle Illumina NextSeq 550 flow cell. The study's processing was this. The immunoSEQ output contained only junctional sequences without quality scores, so filtering could not match that applied to full-length reads. Sequences were annotated with PyIR, a Python wrapper for IgBLAST v1.9, using IMGT germline references to assign V/J genes and CDR3. Reads were filtered out if the reads had weak V/J assignments (E-value above 1e-6), no CDR3, stop codons, out-of-frame junctions, or ambiguous translated residues. V3J clonotypes were defined as sequences sharing the same inferred V gene, J gene, and CDR3 amino acid sequence. To compute the percentage overlap between repertoires, the number of shared unique clonotypes was divided by the size of the smaller repertoire. Three approaches were used to assess repertoire richness: RTK rarefaction, the Chao1 estimator, and Recon v2.1 estimates of unobserved clonotypes. In its TCRdb copy, this immuneACCESS table keeps in-frame sequences only and misses some clones. Where compared with another copy, unresolved V genes explain less than half of these, and the others have no known cause. V and J calls and clone size are those listed in that table; D and trimming were worked out from the DNA. The sample profile shows about half a million clones; roughly 80% of them were found once. The biggest ten clones account for 12% of the sample.

From the cysteine up to the phenylalanine, the CDR3 has a length of 17 residues. Kept here is only the CDR3 DNA, which spans 51 bases and is read in frame from base 1. Germline trimming: 2 bases from V, 4 bases from J; junction bases outside gene matches: 13. Based on the germline V gene, the CDR1 and CDR2 sequences are MGHRA and YSYEKL. The receptor comes from a woman between 40 and 50 years old in good health. Some clones in this sample may be carry-over from other donors' samples. Sequencing input: PBMCs. The chain joins TRBV4-1 to TRBJ2-5; TRBD1 lines up with 7 middle nucleotides. The CDR3 reads as follows: CASSQPLGTARRETQYF. The DNA reads as follows: TGCGCCAGCAGCCAACCTCTCGGGACAGCCCGGCGAGAGACCCAGTACTTC.